The subject of this entry is one T cell receptor (beta chain). Only a few counts were recorded for this clonotype. The antigen this receptor binds is unknown. Nothing much larger sits one base from this clone, and base qualities are not available. There are 12 amino acids in the CDR3, from cysteine to phenylalanine inclusive. The only DNA kept is the CDR3, 36 bases in frame from the first base. CDR1 is given as SQVTM and CDR2 as ANQGSEA, both from the germline V gene. V and J lose 5 bases and 7 bases, and a span of 14 bases separates them. The sample is drawn from a study of regulatory T cells in long-lasting Graves disease (dated by TCRdb to the early 2020s). Background on the whole study: Persistent Graves' disease was defined as persistently positive TSH receptor autoantibodies together with antithyroid drug treatment for over 5 years. Patients with persistent Graves' disease were compared with patients with newly diagnosed Graves' disease using TCR sequencing and RNA sequencing of peripheral blood. A total of roughly 35 samples underwent TCR sequencing: around 13 from persistent and around 20 from newly diagnosed Graves' disease patients. Antithyroid drugs had been taken for ten to twelve years on average by persistent Graves' disease patients in the clinical cohort. The study took place in China and was registered as a clinical trial.

The sample's time point label, decoded: persistent/refractory GD, antithyroid drugs over 5 years with positive TRAb. RNA was extracted from PBMCs in TRIzol for both TCR sequencing and RNA sequencing. Graves' disease was diagnosed according to American Thyroid Association guidelines. Recruitment of patients was carried out at an endocrinology department in Xi'an, China. Each patient gave about 10 milliliters of peripheral blood, collected in an EDTA anticoagulant tube. Ficoll Paque Plus density gradient separation was used to isolate PBMCs, and no additional T cell sorting was done. RNA quality was checked with an Agilent 2100 Bioanalyzer and agarose gel, and concentration with a NanoDrop 2000. Study-wide conclusions, independent of this receptor: The authors acknowledged the small sample size as a limitation that may reduce accuracy. Sequencing and analysis were limited to the TCR beta chain. Persistent patients shared more public clonotypes among themselves (around 3,000) than newly diagnosed patients did (nearly 1,000). Because the primary lesion, thyroid tissue, could not be accessed, the study looked at peripheral blood alone. Preferential use of TRBV28, TRBJ1-2 and TRBJ2-5 was observed in persistent disease, whereas TRBV20-1 and TRBJ2-1 were favored in newly diagnosed disease. Compared with newly diagnosed patients, persistent Graves' disease patients had lower TCR Shannon entropy and fewer highly expanded clones, which suggests clonal expansion.

Library construction relied on multiplex PCR. Sequencing was carried out with an Illumina HiSeq 4000. TCR beta libraries were built with iRepertoire HTBI primers and Arm-PCR amplification of CDR3 regions. Gel purification was performed on PCR products prior to sequencing. The authors' analysis ran thus. Gene usage analysis of CDR3 amino acid clonotypes relied on the 60 or so TRBV and 14 TRBJ segments identified across samples. COPE and FqMerger were used to merge the filtered high-quality paired reads into contigs. BLAST was used to align contigs to IMGT TRBV, TRBD and TRBJ reference genes, and CDR3 was defined according to IMGT. Clonotypes above 0.1% frequency were classified as highly expanded clones. Shannon entropy served as the measure of repertoire diversity, while the Gini coefficient captured V-J evenness. A clonotype was considered public if more than one individual shared it. The public reads were reprocessed in TCRdb via fastp at Q25 and MiXCR, keeping in-frame beta chains. Each CDR3 protein gets just one entry, which takes the most common genes and DNA from the rows behind it. TCRdb, not the authors, supplied the V and J calls. Counted in this sample were 500,000 to 700,000 distinct CDR3 sequences; 25% to 35% of them appeared once. The top ten hold around 40% of the sample.

The rearranged segments are TRBV29-1 and TRBJ1-1; a weak D assignment points to TRBD1 (6 bases agree). The sample in question was peripheral blood mononuclear cells (PBMCs), obtained when the disease was refractory, from a patient treated with antithyroid drugs. The TCR comes from a female donor with Graves disease. The CDR3 reads as follows: CSVSNGQNEAFF. The sequence in DNA is TGCAGCGTTTCAAACGGACAGAATGAAGCTTTCTTT.